This paragraph reports one T cell receptor (beta chain). The antigen is undetermined. This specimen belongs to a study of T cell repertoires in cytomegalovirus infection. Study details: HLA-B-restricted CMV epitopes that are well studied were used alongside recently identified HLA-C-restricted ones. Based on public TCR beta signatures, there were indications of CMV infection and of a matching HLA type. The study, taken as a whole, reports: HLA-C-restricted CMV clonotypes gave the most frequent clonotype in two of eight donors.

From germline, CDR1 is LNHDA and CDR2 SQIVND (reference sequence). V lost 6 bases and J lost 2, with 16 bases in between. This CDR3 has 15 amino acids. TCRdb reprocessed the reads via MiXCR and lists one record per CDR3 protein. The table has 600,000 to 700,000 distinct CDR3 sequences, 30% to 40% seen once; the top ten hold 15% to 20%. The gene calls are TRBV19 and TRBJ2-5; tentative D call: TRBD2 (5 bases). The sample consisted of cultured PBMCs, taken from culture after CMV antigen stimulation. The TCR sequence derives from a human donor in good health (CMV status not recorded). Some clones in this sample may be carry-over from other donors' samples. The CDR3 nucleotides read TGTGCCAGTAGACACACGCTAGCCGATCAAGAGACCCAGTACTTC. Translation gives CASRHTLADQETQYF.